These 24 T cell receptor beta chains were sequenced from one sample in a study of T-cell reconstitution after alpha-beta-depleted transplantation in children. Unique molecular identifiers were incorporated during preparation of the TCRbeta library. TCRdb used MiXCR to reprocess the PCR reads, holding one entry per CDR3 protein. This sample has approximately 1,000,000 distinct CDR3 sequences, with roughly 31% found just once. The sequencing used PBMCs, mostly from graft donor cells, collected 360 days after TCRalphabeta/CD19-depleted stem cell transplant. These receptors came from a boy less than two years old who had a stem cell transplant for SCID, so the T cells may come from the graft donor.

This clonotype was observed at least ten times. V gene TRBV3-1 combines with J gene TRBJ2-3, with 12 bases that match TRBD2. The ends lost 6 bases at V and 2 bases at J; junction bases unmatched: 3. The V gene's germline CDR1 is LGHDT and CDR2 YNNKEL (reference sequence). The CDR3 contains 15 residues. CDR3: CASSRTSGATDTQYF. The CDR3 nucleotides read TGTGCCAGCAGTCGGACTAGCGGGGCCACAGATACGCAGTATTTT.

In this sample, this clonotype turned up many times. V usage is TRBV20-1 and J usage is TRBJ2-1; possible D gene TRBD1, 7 bases. The CDR3 is 14 residues long. Trimming took 0 bases from V and 9 from J, leaving 15 bases between them. CDR1 DFQATT and CDR2 SNEGSKA come from the germline V gene (reference sequence). The CDR3 sequence is CSARDRQGGGEQFF. CDR3 sequence (DNA): TGCAGTGCTAGAGATCGGCAGGGGGGTGGTGAGCAGTTCTTC.

V gene TRBV6-1 combines with J gene TRBJ2-7; no reliable D call. Germline V gene sequence: CDR1 MNHNS, CDR2 SASEGT. Trimming removed 2 bases at V and 3 bases at J, with 11 bases between. CDR3 length: 14 residues. The CDR3 protein is CASSEQGFFYEQYF. The CDR3 DNA sequence: TGTGCCAGCAGTGAACAAGGTTTCTTCTACGAGCAGTACTTC.

This clonotype has more than one count but fewer than ten. The V and J genes are TRBV5-1 and TRBJ1-2; D call uncertain. The CDR3 is 14 amino acids. Germline CDR1 reads SGHRS; CDR2 reads YFSETQ. Trimming took off 4 bases at V and 3 bases at J, with 13 bases between the two ends. The CDR3 loop is CASSPPQADYGYTF. The CDR3 nucleotides read TGCGCCAGCAGCCCCCCCCAGGCCGACTATGGCTACACCTTC.

This clonotype showed up just a few times. The gene calls are TRBV28 and TRBJ2-7; 11 positions match TRBD2. Germline CDR1 reads MDHEN; CDR2 reads SYDVKM. This CDR3 has 14 amino acids. Unmatched junction bases numbered 5, after V lost 6 bases and J lost 4 bases. CDR3 nucleotide sequence: TGTGCCAGCAGACCCGGGACTAGCGGATACGAGCAGTACTTC. Translated, it gives CASRPGTSGYEQYF.

Of note for this clonotype: The junction departs from germline at one end; a sequencing error may be responsible. CDR3 sequence reads: CASSLRPGTGNSEAFF. The CDR3 DNA is TGTGCCAGCAGTCTCAGGCCCGGGACGGGGAACTCTGAAGCTTTCTTT. The chain employs TRBV27 and TRBJ1-1; D perhaps matches TRBD1 (5 bases). The CDR3 runs to 16 residues. The germline gives CDR1 MNHEY, CDR2 SMNVEV (reference sequence).

V gene TRBV12-3 or TRBV12-4 combines with J gene TRBJ2-7; D remains ambiguous. Trimming removed 1 base at V and 2 bases at J, with 9 bases between. CDR3 length: 14 residues. The CDR3 reads CASSLVGITYEQYF. The CDR3 DNA reads as TGTGCCAGCAGTTTAGTGGGGATCACCTACGAGCAGTACTTC.

The gene calls are TRBV7-6 and TRBJ2-5; TRBD2 matches at 8 bases. CDR3 size: 13 residues. With V trimmed by 1 base and J by 9 bases, 4 bases remained unmatched. Germline CDR1 is SGHVS and CDR2 is FNYEAQ. This CDR3 reads CASSLDGGGPQYF. DNA for the CDR3: TGTGCCAGCAGCTTAGACGGCGGGGGGCCCCAGTACTTC.

This clonotype has a handful of counts. The chain has TRBV20-1 and TRBJ1-2; D perhaps matches TRBD1 (6 bases). Trimming cost V 5 bases and J 7 bases, with 17 bases left between them. This CDR3 comprises 13 residues. Germline V CDR1 and CDR2: DFQATT, SNEGSKA (reference sequence). The CDR3, as DNA: TGCAGTGCTCGATATGTTCAGGGGACTGGCTACACCTTC. It specifies CSARYVQGTGYTF.

Only a few counts were recorded for this clonotype. The chain carries TRBV6-5 and TRBJ2-7; the D gene is possibly TRBD1 (5 bases). V was pared by 2 bases and J by 6 bases, with 14 bases between. This CDR3 has 14 amino acids. Per germline, CDR1 MNHEY and CDR2 SVGAGI. The CDR3 DNA reads as TGTGCCAGCAGTTACCCAAAACAAGGGGCCGAGCAGTACTTC. Protein product: CASSYPKQGAEQYF.

This clonotype was counted only a few times. In DNA, the CDR3 is TGCGCCAGCAGCTTGTTCGCAGGGAGCACCGGGGAGCTGTTTTTT. Its protein is CASSLFAGSTGELFF. This rearrangement joins TRBV5-1 to TRBJ2-2; either TRBD1 or TRBD2 may supply D (5 bases each). V was trimmed by 1 base and J by 4 bases, leaving 11 bases between them. CDR3 length: 15 residues. The germline V gene has CDR1 SGHRS and CDR2 YFSETQ.

The table lists this clonotype with many counts. The chain couples TRBV28 to TRBJ2-1; 8 bases agree with TRBD1. CDR3 length equals 15 residues. Trimming at V came to 4 bases and at J to 4 bases, leaving 6 bases not matched to a gene. The germline gives CDR1 MDHEN, CDR2 SYDVKM. CDR3 loop: CASSSEGTGYNEQFF. CDR3 nucleotide sequence: TGTGCCAGCAGTTCCGAAGGGACAGGATACAATGAGCAGTTCTTC.

Only a few counts were recorded for this clonotype. CDR3 residues: CASGCLATDEQFF. The CDR3 DNA is TGTGCTAGTGGTTGTCTTGCTACTGATGAGCAGTTCTTC. The chain employs TRBV12-5 and TRBJ2-1, with no clear D. Between the trimmed V and J ends, which lost 4 bases and 8 bases, there was a span of 12 bases. Germline CDR1 LGHNT, CDR2 FRNRAP. The CDR3 contains 13 residues. The whole variable domain, remainder taken from reference TRBV12-5 and TRBJ2-1, is DARVTQTPRHKVTEMGQEVTMRCQPILGHNTVFWYRQTMMQGLELLAYFRNRAPLDDSGMPKDRFSAEMPDATLATLKIQPSEPRDSAVYFCASGCLATDEQFFGPGTRLTVL.

This chain links TRBV7-3 with TRBJ2-1, with TRBD1 as a possible D gene (7 bases). V lost 5 bases and J lost 2, with 13 bases in between. The CDR3 covers 15 residues. The germline CDR1 and CDR2 sequences are SGHTA and FQGTGA. CDR3 region: CASSPGGITYNEQFF. DNA of the CDR3: TGTGCCAGCAGCCCAGGGGGGATCACCTACAATGAGCAGTTCTTC.

This clonotype was observed a few times. V is TRBV6-5 and J is TRBJ2-7; D perhaps matches TRBD2 (6 bases). Germline V lookup: CDR1 MNHEY, CDR2 SVGAGI. V dropped 6 bases and J dropped 7 bases, with 25 bases sitting between them. CDR3 length equals 16 residues. This CDR3 reads CASSFGPGGGLGEQYF. DNA of the CDR3: TGTGCCAGCAGCTTCGGACCGGGCGGAGGGCTTGGGGAGCAGTACTTC.

This clonotype has just a few counts. This sequence joins TRBV7-9 and TRBJ1-2; 7 bases map to TRBD1. The germline gives CDR1 SEHNR, CDR2 FQNEAQ (reference sequence). This CDR3 contains 15 residues. The V gene end was trimmed by 6 bases and the J gene end by 2 bases; junction bases not matched to a gene: 9. CDR3 in amino acids: CASRIPGQRNYGYTF. CDR3 coding DNA: TGTGCCAGCAGAATACCGGGACAGAGAAACTATGGCTACACCTTC.

The chain carries TRBV11-1 and TRBJ1-5, with 8 bases identical to TRBD1. Germline V gene lookup returns CDR1 SGHAT and CDR2 FQDESV (reference sequence). V was clipped by 0 bases and J by 0 bases; unmatched bases: 7. The CDR3 spans 18 residues. For the CDR3, the DNA is TGTGCCAGCAGCTTAGCTCTACAGGGGGGCAATAGCAATCAGCCCCAGCATTTT. Amino acids: CASSLALQGGNSNQPQHF.

This clonotype appeared a few times. V usage is TRBV10-3 and J usage is TRBJ2-3, with D perhaps assigned TRBD1 or TRBD2 (6 bases each). Germline V lookup: CDR1 ENHRY, CDR2 SYGVKD. The CDR3 is 17 amino acids. V was trimmed by 2 bases and J by 3 bases, leaving 18 bases between them. For the CDR3, the DNA is TGTGCCATCAGTGAGCCTGCGGAGGGGGAGTTGACAGATACGCAGTATTTT. Protein: CAISEPAEGELTDTQYF.

This clonotype was observed a handful of times. The chain couples TRBV9 to TRBJ2-1; TRBD1 matches at 8 bases. The junction had 8 bases not matched to a gene; V was cut back by 6 bases and J by 3 bases. From germline, CDR1 is SGDLS and CDR2 YYNGEE. This CDR3 has 15 residues. This CDR3 reads CASTSGTGNYNEQFF. Here the CDR3 DNA reads TGTGCCAGCACCTCCGGGACAGGCAACTACAATGAGCAGTTCTTC.

This clonotype came up many times. The CDR3 is CASSKSVLAGKNTGELFF. The CDR3 DNA follows: TGTGCCAGCAGTAAGTCCGTTCTAGCGGGGAAGAACACCGGGGAGCTGTTTTTT. The chain links TRBV27 to TRBJ2-2, with 9 nucleotides matching TRBD2. Trimming cost V 5 bases and J 1 base; bases outside gene matches: 11. There are 18 residues in the CDR3. The germline CDR1 and CDR2 sequences are MNHEY and SMNVEV (reference sequence).

The V gene is TRBV12-3 or TRBV12-4, the J gene TRBJ1-1, with TRBD1 matching over 7 bases. The CDR3 spans 16 residues. After removal of 5 bases from V and 11 bases from J, the junction contained 20 bases not matched to a gene. The chain's CDR3 is CASSPPDRRWGAWAFF. DNA for the CDR3: TGTGCCAGCAGTCCTCCGGACAGGAGGTGGGGCGCATGGGCTTTCTTT.

This clonotype turned up a few times. The gene calls are TRBV4-1 and TRBJ2-1; 9 bases agree with TRBD1. The CDR3 sequence is 20 residues long. The germline V gene encodes CDR1 MGHRA and CDR2 YSYEKL. The V segment lost 0 bases and the J segment 8 bases; nucleotides outside the gene matches: 20. CDR3: CASSQEGGSGQGLFWDEQFF. Here the CDR3 DNA reads TGCGCCAGCAGCCAAGAGGGGGGGTCCGGACAGGGGTTATTTTGGGATGAGCAGTTCTTC.

The chain has TRBV5-4 and TRBJ2-1; possibly TRBD2 for D (7 bases). The CDR3 runs 15 residues. Trimming took off 4 bases at V and 5 bases at J, with 16 bases between the two ends. CDR1 SGHNT and CDR2 YYREEE come from the germline V gene (reference sequence). The CDR3: CASSGGAVGNNEQFF. CDR3 coding DNA: TGTGCCAGCAGCGGGGGGGCCGTGGGGAACAATGAGCAGTTCTTC.

The V call is TRBV7-3, the J call TRBJ2-5; no firm D call. Between the trimmed V and J ends, which lost 5 bases and 1 base, there was a span of 8 bases. CDR1 SGHTA and CDR2 FQGTGA come from the germline V gene. This CDR3 is built from 13 residues. Here the CDR3 DNA reads TGTGCCAGCAGCCTGACATTCCAAGAGACCCAGTACTTC. Its protein is CASSLTFQETQYF.